This T cell receptor (beta chain) was retrieved from a study of cytomegalovirus exposure and HLA in healthy donors. Notes on the study in general: Reported results showed that the classifier diagnosed cytomegalovirus status with high specificity and sensitivity. Follow-up analysis found HLA locus-dependent TCR association rates, highest for DRB1 and lowest for HLA-C.

Germline assignment: CDR1 SGHAT and CDR2 FQNNGV. Deletions cut 0 bases from V and 7 bases from J, with 4 bases between. This CDR3 comprises 12 residues. On this clone: Its antigen is currently unknown.

The study ran its PCR with 60 Vbeta and 13 Jbeta primers. Authors' methods: Around 80 million unique TCR beta chains, about 10 million of them shared, were counted by a later analysis. Repertoires were generated with immunoSEQ multiplex PCR, while TCRdb's copy carries only in-frame clones and drops some. V and J calls plus clone size are reproduced from that table; the DNA served to infer D and trimming. Among 150,000 to 200,000 clones, roughly four fifths were seen once, and the ten largest hold over 0.85%. Those who donated were healthy bone marrow donors. This receptor was taken from a girl between 2 and 10 years old in good health and CMV-seropositive. The sample comprised PBMCs. The rearrangement uses TRBV11-2 and TRBJ2-1; D remains unclear. The CDR3 region is CASSLDSNEQFF. The CDR3 nucleotides read TGTGCCAGCAGCTTAGACTCGAATGAGCAGTTCTTC.